The 5 T cell receptor beta chains in this list originate from one sample, sequenced in a study of T cells after yellow fever vaccination (dated 2019 in TCRdb). To prepare the library, 5' RACE was applied. TCRdb shows the sequencer as Illumina HiSeq 2500. TCRdb redid the processing of the public reads, applying fastp at Q25 and MiXCR, and retained in-frame beta chains. Each entry merges the rows of one CDR3 protein and shows their most common DNA and genes. Counted in this sample were roughly 260,000 distinct CDR3 sequences; over 10% of them appeared once. Around 0.55% of the sample is held by the ten biggest clonotypes. The label giving this sample's treatment or condition can be read as: live attenuated yellow fever vaccine strain. This specimen was CD4+ T cells sorted from PBMCs, taken 45 days after the yellow fever booster vaccination. These TCRs come from a man aged 25-40 years who received the YFV17D yellow fever vaccine.

A few counts support this clonotype. V and J are TRBV6-2 or TRBV6-3 and TRBJ2-1; D possibly corresponds to TRBD2 (6 bases). Germline CDR1 is MNHEY and CDR2 is SVGEGT. The V end lost 2 bases, the J end lost 6 bases, and 14 bases lay between the germline ends. The CDR3 spans 15 residues. CDR3 nucleotides: TGTGCCAGCAGTTACCGCGGGGATCGGGGCAATGAGCAGTTCTTC. Protein product: CASSYRGDRGNEQFF.

The chain has TRBV6-2 or TRBV6-3 and TRBJ2-3; weak D call: TRBD2 (5 bases). The CDR3 has 15 residues. The V gene lost 5 bases and the J gene lost 7 bases, with 19 bases spanning the gap. CDR1 and CDR2 from the germline V gene are MNHEY and SVGEGT. The CDR3 DNA reads TGTGCCAGCAGTCGACGAAGCGGCACCTCAAATACGCAGTATTTT. It specifies CASSRRSGTSNTQYF.

This chain uses TRBV24-1 with TRBJ2-1, with 11 nucleotides matching TRBD2. V dropped 4 bases and J dropped 5; count of bases not matched to a gene: 9. Germline loops: CDR1 KGHDR, CDR2 SFDVKD. The CDR3 runs to 17 residues. The CDR3 here is CATSDRTSGSRNNEQFF. CDR3 sequence (DNA): TGTGCCACCAGTGACCGTACTAGCGGGAGTAGAAACAATGAGCAGTTCTTC.

In this sample, this clonotype turned up a few times. V gene TRBV5-1 combines with J gene TRBJ2-2; 8 bases are a match to TRBD2. The V segment lost 5 bases and the J segment 2 bases; nucleotides outside the gene matches: 8. This CDR3 is built from 16 residues. Looked up from germline, CDR1 is SGHRS and CDR2 is YFSETQ. CDR3 nucleotides: TGCGCCAGCAGACTAAGCGGGAGTATCAACACCGGGGAGCTGTTTTTT. Protein product: CASRLSGSINTGELFF.

A remark on this clonotype: A junction boundary mismatches the germline segment, possibly from a read error. The rearrangement uses TRBV19 and TRBJ2-7, with D possibly matching TRBD2 (6 bases). Per germline, CDR1 LNHDA and CDR2 SQIVND (reference sequence). This CDR3 spans 13 amino acids. The CDR3 DNA reads TGTGCCGGTAGGGGCGGACTAAGCTACGAGCAGTACTTC. This translates into CAGRGGLSYEQYF.